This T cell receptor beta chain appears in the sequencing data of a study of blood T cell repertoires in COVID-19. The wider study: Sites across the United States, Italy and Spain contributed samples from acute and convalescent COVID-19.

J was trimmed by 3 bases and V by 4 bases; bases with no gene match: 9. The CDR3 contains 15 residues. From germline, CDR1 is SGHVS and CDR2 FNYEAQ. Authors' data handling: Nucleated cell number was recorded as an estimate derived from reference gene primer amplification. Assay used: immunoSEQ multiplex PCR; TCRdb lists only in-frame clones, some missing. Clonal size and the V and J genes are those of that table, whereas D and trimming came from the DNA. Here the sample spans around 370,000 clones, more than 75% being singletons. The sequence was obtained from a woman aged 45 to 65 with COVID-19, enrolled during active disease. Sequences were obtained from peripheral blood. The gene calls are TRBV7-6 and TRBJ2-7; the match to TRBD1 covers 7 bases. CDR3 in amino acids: CASSSRQGPIYEQYF. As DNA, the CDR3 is TGTGCCAGCAGCTCGCGACAGGGACCCATCTACGAGCAGTACTTC.